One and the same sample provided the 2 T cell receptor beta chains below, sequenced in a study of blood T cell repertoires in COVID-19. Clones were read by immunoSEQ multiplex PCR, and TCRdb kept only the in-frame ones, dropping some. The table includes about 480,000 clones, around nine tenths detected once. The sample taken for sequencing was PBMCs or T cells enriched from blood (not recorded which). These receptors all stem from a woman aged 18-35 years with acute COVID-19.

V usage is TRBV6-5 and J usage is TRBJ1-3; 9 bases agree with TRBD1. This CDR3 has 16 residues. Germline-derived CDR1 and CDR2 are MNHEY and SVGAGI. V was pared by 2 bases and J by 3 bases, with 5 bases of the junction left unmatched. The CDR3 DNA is TGTGCCAGCAGTTACCGGACAGGGGATGTTGGAAACACCATATATTTT. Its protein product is CASSYRTGDVGNTIYF.

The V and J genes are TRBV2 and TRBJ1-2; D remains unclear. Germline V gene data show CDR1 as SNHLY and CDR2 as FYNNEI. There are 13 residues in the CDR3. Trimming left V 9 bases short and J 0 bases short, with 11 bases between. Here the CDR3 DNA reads TGTGCCAGTCCCTTGGGAGCTAACTATGGCTACACCTTC. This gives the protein CASPLGANYGYTF.